This T cell receptor (beta chain) was recovered during a study of circulating and synovial CD4+ cells in juvenile arthritis (dated by TCRdb to the mid-2010s). Some background on the complete study: Within each patient, the study compared the TCRbeta CDR3 repertoires of three groups: circulating HLA-DR+ CD4 T cells, bulk blood CD4 T cells, and synovial CD4 T cells. The goal of repertoire sequencing was to confirm that a circulating synovial-like CD4 T cell subset was enriched in synovial clonotypes. Study-wide conclusions, independent of this receptor: Because CPL samples and bulk blood CD4 samples differed in T cell genome counts by at least an order of magnitude, sample-size effects were addressed. Synovial and circulating pathogenic-like lymphocyte repertoires were less diverse than bulk blood CD4 repertoires, with some CPL samples as oligoclonal as synovium. No difference between circulating pathogenic-like lymphocytes and bulk blood T cells was detected by traditional Vbeta family usage analysis. Overlap with synovium increased with sequencing depth, so measured shared-clonotype fractions likely underestimated the full repertoire overlap. Circulating pathogenic-like lymphocytes clustered together with synovial T cells and shared a substantially larger fraction of CDR3 sequences with synovium than bulk blood did.

Points on this clone: Its antigen is unknown. Base qualities are not at hand, and no much larger clone is one base apart.

Library preparation was by the immunoSEQ multiplex PCR assay. An external provider performed TCRbeta CDR3 sequencing as a commercial service. The study's own analysis went as follows. The analyses relied on productive nucleotide sequences along with amino acid sequences obtained through in silico translation. Diversity was quantified by Renyi entropy over a range of alpha values, with sample size equalised by taking the median of 200 repeated subsamples. The distance between each pair of repertoires was calculated as one minus the Chao-modified Jaccard index, which corrects for under-sampling, and this distance was used for clustering. Frequency-weighted overlap with synovial clonotypes was computed at 200 sample sizes with 200 draws without replacement at each size, and the value at the size of the smaller sample was reported. TCRdb's version of the immuneACCESS table is confined to in-frame rearrangements and falls short of the full clone set. An unresolved V gene accounts for under half of the shortfall where checked; the remainder is of unknown origin. The V and J calls and clone size were taken over from that table, and D and trimming were inferred from the DNA. The sample data list 32,000 or so clones, and nearly 95% of these were observed just once. Approximately 0.16% of the sample goes to the ten largest clones.

Ends trimmed: V by 1 base, J by 6 bases; bases unmatched to a gene: 10. The CDR3, from cysteine to phenylalanine, totals 17 residues. This entry keeps only the CDR3 DNA: 51 bases, framed from base 1. The germline V gene yields SGHTA for CDR1 and FQGNSA for CDR2. The sequenced samples came from patients who had active juvenile idiopathic arthritis. Cells were sorted right after thawing, and dead cells were excluded with Live/Dead Fixable Near-IR Stain. The receptor chain draws on TRBV7-2 and TRBJ2-5, with 11 middle bases fitting TRBD2. Sequencing was carried out using CD4+ T cells from blood. The clonotype originates from a human donor with juvenile idiopathic arthritis. CDR3 region: CASSLGTSGRRGKTQYF. The nucleotide sequence reads as follows: TGTGCCAGCAGCTTAGGTACTAGCGGGAGACGAGGGAAGACCCAGTACTTC.